The clone carrying this TCR beta chain was found a few times. Its antigen remains unknown. The data were obtained in a study of response to subunit inactivated influenza vaccine. The germline V gene encodes CDR1 ENHRY and CDR2 SYGVKD. The CDR3 spans 13 residues. Losses at the gene ends were 11 bases for V and 4 bases for J; bases not matched to a gene: 7. TCRdb reanalysed the RT-PCR reads using MiXCR and keeps one entry per CDR3 protein. The data contain about 530,000 distinct CDR3 sequences, around 13% of them seen just once; the ten biggest clones take up around 13%. Regarding the study as a whole: Authors suggested few new T cells are recruited by each seasonal influenza vaccination.

This sequence originates from a man in his fifties or sixties who received an inactivated influenza vaccine. The sequencing used PBMCs from blood, collected more than 35 days after vaccination. The rearrangement uses TRBV10-3 and TRBJ2-2; TRBD1 matches 7 bases. CDR3 sequence: CASAPGGTGELFF. The CDR3 bases are TGTGCCTCAGCTCCAGGGGGCACCGGGGAGCTGTTTTTT.